The 31 T cell receptor beta chains below were found in one sample sequenced in a study of CD8 T cells in Susac syndrome. Random hexamers were used to reverse transcribe the RNA input (about 0.5 to 1 ug). TCRdb fed the immunoSEQ multiplex PCR reads into MiXCR, producing one record per CDR3 protein. The repertoire holds about 240,000 distinct CDR3 sequences, with 90% to 96% as singletons. The sequenced sample was CD4+ T cells from PBMCs. The source of these receptors is a human donor with Susac syndrome.

A few counts support this clonotype. The V gene is TRBV19, the J gene TRBJ1-5; D is uncertain. Trimming shortened V by 2 bases and J by 5 bases, and 13 bases separated the two germline ends. The CDR3 extends over 15 amino acids. Germline CDR1 LNHDA, CDR2 SQIVND (reference sequence). The CDR3 sequence: CASSIRHTGDQPQHF. CDR3 DNA: TGTGCCAGTAGTATACGACATACTGGCGATCAGCCCCAGCATTTT.

This clonotype has just one count. V usage is TRBV27 and J usage is TRBJ2-5, with TRBD2 matching over 7 bases. Germline V gene sequence: CDR1 MNHEY, CDR2 SMNVEV (reference sequence). CDR3 size: 12 residues. The V segment lost 6 bases and the J segment 7 bases; nucleotides outside the gene matches: 5. The CDR3 is CASSTRGGTQYF. The CDR3 nucleotides read TGTGCCAGCAGCACCCGCGGGGGGACCCAGTACTTC.

This chain links TRBV5-4 with TRBJ1-1; D possibly corresponds to TRBD1 (5 bases). The CDR3 sequence is 14 residues long. Deletions cut 4 bases from V and 0 bases from J, with 10 bases between. Germline CDR1 SGHNT, CDR2 YYREEE (reference sequence). The CDR3 region has the DNA TGTGCCAGCAGCCATCGGGACCTGAACACTGAAGCTTTCTTT. This encodes CASSHRDLNTEAFF.

Of note for this clonotype: The CDR3 does not end in the conserved phenylalanine or tryptophan, so this is likely a read error. This chain connects TRBV2 to TRBJ2-1, with D perhaps matching TRBD1 or TRBD2 (6 bases each). The CDR3 is 10 amino acids. The V end was cut by 11 bases, the J end by 7 bases, with 9 bases between. Germline CDR1 and CDR2: SNHLY and FYNNEI. The CDR3 loop reads CASGANEQFL. The CDR3 DNA follows: TGTGCCTCGGGGGCTAATGAGCAGTTCCTC.

The V gene is TRBV7-3, the J gene TRBJ2-1; TRBD2 aligns across 13 bases. Germline V gene data show CDR1 as SGHTA and CDR2 as FQGTGA. The length of the CDR3 is 21 residues. V shed 1 base and J 7 bases; nucleotides not matched to a gene: 19. The CDR3 sequence: CASSLRQKGTSGMVISNEQFF. In nucleotides, the CDR3 is TGTGCCAGCAGCTTAAGACAAAAAGGGACTAGCGGGATGGTGATAAGTAATGAGCAGTTCTTC.

The chain combines TRBV12-3 or TRBV12-4 with TRBJ2-2, with TRBD2 identical over 7 bases. The length of the CDR3 is 16 residues. Germline trimming cut 10 bases from V and 4 bases from J; bases unmatched to any gene: 15. As DNA, the CDR3 is TGTGCCACCACTTCTCGGGGGAGGGTTGTCACCGGGGAGCTGTTTTTT. Its translation is CATTSRGRVVTGELFF.

The rearrangement links TRBV29-1 to TRBJ2-5, with D perhaps being TRBD1 or TRBD2 (5 bases each). The CDR3 consists of 14 residues. From germline, CDR1 is SQVTM and CDR2 ANQGSEA. Trimming cost V 3 bases and J 4 bases, with 15 bases left between them. The CDR3: CSVDSGRRRETQYF. The CDR3 coding sequence is TGCAGCGTTGACTCAGGGAGAAGGCGAGAGACCCAGTACTTC.

This chain uses TRBV4-1 with TRBJ2-7, with TRBD1 identical over 8 bases. This CDR3 region has 14 residues. Germline V lookup: CDR1 MGHRA, CDR2 YSYEKL. Germline trimming cut 4 bases from V and 5 bases from J; bases unmatched to any gene: 7. The CDR3 loop is CASSLDRVKHEQYF. Written as DNA, the CDR3 is TGCGCCAGCAGCCTGGACAGGGTTAAGCACGAGCAGTACTTC.

V gene TRBV20-1 combines with J gene TRBJ1-3, with no clear D. CDR3 length: 13 residues. Trimming shortened V by 0 bases and J by 5 bases, and 8 bases separated the two germline ends. The germline CDR1 and CDR2 sequences are DFQATT and SNEGSKA (reference sequence). In DNA form, the CDR3 reads TGCAGTGCTAGAGATGCGGTCAGAAACACCATATATTTT. Amino acids: CSARDAVRNTIYF.

The V call is TRBV12-3 or TRBV12-4, the J call TRBJ2-1, with 7 bases identical to TRBD2. With 5 bases clipped from V and 8 bases from J, the junction kept 15 bases outside the gene matches. CDR3 length equals 16 residues. The CDR3 DNA sequence: TGTGCCAGCAGTCCCCGCGGGGGTGTTAACCCCTATGAGCAGTTCTTC. Its protein product is CASSPRGGVNPYEQFF.

This chain links TRBV11-2 with TRBJ2-1; D unresolved. The CDR3 loop spans 12 amino acids. The germline V gene has CDR1 SGHAT and CDR2 FQNNGV. V lost 4 bases to trimming and J lost 5 bases, with 6 bases between them. The CDR3 reads CASSSVHNEQFF. The CDR3 nucleotides are TGTGCCAGCAGCTCCGTGCACAATGAGCAGTTCTTC.

The V gene is TRBV7-8, the J gene TRBJ2-7, with TRBD2 matching over 9 bases. Trimming removed 5 bases from V and 2 bases from J; junction bases left unmatched: 4. There are 14 residues in the CDR3. Germline CDR1 SGHVS, CDR2 FQNEAQ. Written as DNA, the CDR3 is TGTGCCAGCAGCGCTAGCGGGATAGCCTACGAGCAGTACTTC. Amino acid sequence: CASSASGIAYEQYF.

The chain carries TRBV12-3 or TRBV12-4 and TRBJ2-1; maybe TRBD2 (6 bases). V lost 7 bases to trimming and J lost 8 bases, with 27 bases between them. The CDR3 length is 17 residues. In DNA, the CDR3 is TGTGCCAGCAACAAAGCCCTTAGCTCTGGCGGGAACTATGAGCAGTTCTTC. As protein: CASNKALSSGGNYEQFF.

The chain recombines TRBV7-6 with TRBJ1-4; the D is unclear. Germline CDR1 SGHVS, CDR2 FNYEAQ. The CDR3 is made up of 13 amino acids. V lost 7 bases and J lost 10, with 16 bases in between. CDR3 nucleotide sequence: TGTGCCAGCACTCGGCGGGTGGAAGGAAAACTGTTTTTT. Amino acid sequence: CASTRRVEGKLFF.

The chain couples TRBV20-1 to TRBJ2-5, with 11 bases identical to TRBD2. V lost 3 bases to trimming and J lost 2 bases; unmatched junction nucleotides: 2. Germline-derived CDR1 and CDR2 are DFQATT and SNEGSKA (reference sequence). The CDR3 extends over 14 amino acids. The chain's CDR3 is CSARTSGTQETQYF. Here the CDR3 DNA reads TGCAGTGCTAGGACTAGCGGGACTCAAGAGACCCAGTACTTC.

This chain links TRBV5-4 with TRBJ1-3; 7 bases match TRBD1. The CDR3 is made up of 14 amino acids. Germline CDR1 is SGHNT and CDR2 is YYREEE (reference sequence). V lost 3 bases, J lost 2 bases, and 2 bases stayed unmatched. The DNA for the CDR3 is TGTGCCAGCAGCTCTCAGGGGGCTGGAAACACCATATATTTT. This gives the protein CASSSQGAGNTIYF.

This sequence joins TRBV29-1 and TRBJ2-7; no clear D. This CDR3 region has 13 residues. In germline, CDR1 is SQVTM, CDR2 ANQGSEA. The DNA of the CDR3 is TGCAGAAAGATACCCAAGCCGAGCTACGAGCAGTACTTC. The encoded protein is CRKIPKPSYEQYF.

This chain links TRBV11-1 with TRBJ2-2; a possible D gene is TRBD1 (5 bases). Germline-derived CDR1 and CDR2 are SGHAT and FQDESV (reference sequence). V was cut by 3 bases and J by 6 bases, with 8 bases left in between. The CDR3 sequence is 13 residues long. The CDR3 reads CASSLQGSGELFF. The CDR3 DNA reads TGTGCCAGCAGCTTGCAGGGCTCCGGGGAGCTGTTTTTT.

This chain joins TRBV29-1 and TRBJ2-3; D might be TRBD2 (6 bases). The V end was cut by 5 bases, the J end by 3 bases, with 12 bases between. The CDR3 spans 13 residues. Germline loops: CDR1 SQVTM, CDR2 ANQGSEA. CDR3 sequence reads: CSVSGRLTDTQYF. CDR3 DNA sequence: TGCAGCGTTAGCGGGCGGCTGACAGATACGCAGTATTTT.

This rearrangement joins TRBV30 to TRBJ2-3; 7 bases align to TRBD1. Germline V gene data show CDR1 as GTSNPN and CDR2 as SVGIG (reference sequence). Trimming took 8 bases from V and 6 from J; bases not matched to a gene: 8. The CDR3 extends over 12 amino acids. The CDR3 bases are TGTGCCGGGACGACAGGGTCCGATACGCAGTATTTT. Translation gives CAGTTGSDTQYF.

CDR3 coding DNA: TGTGCCAGCAGCGTAGGGGATTCAACTAATGAAAAACTGTTTTTT. Translated, it gives CASSVGDSTNEKLFF. J is TRBJ1-4 and V is TRBV9; no firm D call. The CDR3 is 15 residues long. The ends were cut back, 0 bases at V and 0 bases at J, with 6 bases in the middle. Germline V gene sequence: CDR1 SGDLS, CDR2 YYNGEE.

The rearrangement uses TRBV20-1 and TRBJ2-3; the D is unclear. V lost 5 bases, J lost 1 base, and 10 bases lay in between. This CDR3 has 13 amino acids. The V gene's germline CDR1 is DFQATT and CDR2 SNEGSKA (reference sequence). Written as DNA, the CDR3 is TGCAGTGCTTTCCCCCGCCGCACAGATACGCAGTATTTT. Amino acid sequence: CSAFPRRTDTQYF.

The rearrangement uses TRBV30 and TRBJ1-5; tentatively, D is TRBD1 (5 bases). This CDR3 region has 12 residues. Between the trimmed V and J ends, which lost 5 bases and 2 bases, there was a span of 7 bases. The V gene's germline CDR1 is GTSNPN and CDR2 SVGIG (reference sequence). DNA for the CDR3: TGTGCCTGGGGACATGGCAATCAGCCCCAGCATTTT. It translates to CAWGHGNQPQHF. The whole variable domain, remainder taken from reference TRBV30 and TRBJ1-5, is SQTIHQWPATLVQPVGSPLSLECTVEGTSNPNLYWYRQAAGRGLQLLFYSVGIGQISSEVPQNLSASRPQDRQFILSSKKLLLSDSGFYLCAWGHGNQPQHFGDGTRLSIL.

This clonotype appeared once. The genes are TRBV3-1 and TRBJ2-3, with 8 bases matching TRBD2. From germline, CDR1 is LGHDT and CDR2 YNNKEL (reference sequence). The CDR3 totals 14 residues. The V and J ends lost 8 bases and 4 bases, in that order; junction bases with no gene match: 8. CDR3 residues: CASLRSGSPDTQYF. CDR3 DNA sequence: TGTGCCAGCCTTAGAAGCGGGAGTCCAGATACGCAGTATTTT.

The sample holds one count of this clonotype. The chain uses TRBV28 and TRBJ2-1; the match to TRBD1 covers 8 bases. The CDR3 loop spans 14 amino acids. V shed 4 bases, J shed 6 bases, and the junction held 5 bases outside the gene matches. CDR1 and CDR2 from the germline V gene are MDHEN and SYDVKM. The CDR3 loop is CASSSTGVSNEQFF. For the CDR3, the DNA is TGTGCCAGCAGTTCGACAGGGGTGAGCAATGAGCAGTTCTTC.

V is TRBV29-1 and J is TRBJ1-2; no clear D. With 4 bases removed from V and 4 bases from J, the gap between germline ends came to 10 bases. Germline CDR1 SQVTM, CDR2 ANQGSEA. The length of the CDR3 is 12 residues. The CDR3 reads CSVGERIYGYTF. In DNA, the CDR3 is TGCAGCGTTGGAGAACGGATCTATGGCTACACCTTC.

V and J are TRBV27 and TRBJ2-7; TRBD1 or TRBD2 may be the D gene (5 bases each). This CDR3 spans 13 amino acids. Germline V gene lookup returns CDR1 MNHEY and CDR2 SMNVEV (reference sequence). Between the trimmed V and J ends, which lost 6 bases and 3 bases, there was a span of 12 bases. The CDR3 spells CASRGTPNYEQYF. As DNA, the CDR3 is TGTGCCAGCAGGGGGACCCCTAACTACGAGCAGTACTTC.

CDR3 DNA sequence: TGCAGTGCTAGATTGGACAGGGGGGAGACCCAGTACTTC. Translated, it gives CSARLDRGETQYF. This chain connects TRBV20-1 to TRBJ2-5; TRBD1 aligns across 10 bases. Germline assignment: CDR1 DFQATT and CDR2 SNEGSKA (reference sequence). V lost 2 bases and J lost 5; bases outside the gene matches: 2. The CDR3 runs to 13 residues.

In this sample, this clonotype turned up once. The chain joins TRBV9 to TRBJ2-2; TRBD1 is a possible D gene (6 bases). Germline V gene sequence: CDR1 SGDLS, CDR2 YYNGEE. This CDR3 is 13 amino acids long. Between the trimmed V and J ends, which lost 3 bases and 5 bases, there was a span of 8 bases. CDR3 nucleotide sequence: TGTGCCAGCAGCGAGGGGGATACCGGGGAGCTGTTTTTT. This codes for CASSEGDTGELFF. Drawing the rest from reference TRBV9 and TRBJ2-2, the complete variable domain is DSGVTQTPKHLITATGQRVTLRCSPRSGDLSVYWYQQSLDQGLQFLIQYYNGEERAKGNILERFSAQQFPDLHSELNLSSLELGDSALYFCASSEGDTGELFFGEGSRLTVL.

V gene TRBV4-2 combines with J gene TRBJ2-7, with D maybe TRBD1 (6 bases). The ends were cut back, 4 bases at V and 4 bases at J, with 14 bases in the middle. Germline V CDR1 and CDR2: LGHNA, YNFKEQ. This CDR3 contains 14 residues. The CDR3: CASSPQGKGYEQYF. The CDR3 region has the DNA TGTGCCAGCAGCCCGCAGGGGAAGGGGTACGAGCAGTACTTC.

This chain joins TRBV24-1 and TRBJ2-4, with 10 positions matching TRBD1. The CDR3 loop spans 15 amino acids. V lost 2 bases to trimming and J lost 6 bases; unmatched junction nucleotides: 3. Germline V lookup: CDR1 KGHDR, CDR2 SFDVKD. DNA for the CDR3: TGTGCCACCAGTGATTACGGGGACAGGGGAAACATTCAGTACTTC. Translating gives CATSDYGDRGNIQYF.